Listed below are T cell receptor beta chains from one sample, sequenced in a study of post-analysis software for immune sequencing data. TCRdb fed the PCR reads into MiXCR, producing one record per CDR3 protein. The table lists some 690,000 distinct CDR3 sequences, approximately 30% of them singletons, with around 0.55% in the top ten. Sequencing used blood. The receptors come from a girl aged 10 to 17 with multiple sclerosis. The CDR3 runs from the conserved cysteine through the conserved F or W. Fields, in order: J gene, clone size, D gene, V gene, CDR3 protein, CDR3 DNA. D genes are given only for firm matches. Only some rows state a clone size, as once, few, many or a class for expanded clones.

J: TRBJ2-7
size: few
D: TRBD2
V: TRBV20-1
CDR3: CSANTGGLSYEQYF
DNA: TGCAGTGCCAATACGGGAGGACTCTCCTACGAGCAGTACTTC

J: TRBJ1-5
size: -
D: -
V: TRBV10-3
CDR3: CATSDGYSNQPQHF
DNA: TGTGCCACCTCCGACGGCTATAGCAATCAGCCCCAGCATTTT

J: TRBJ1-2
size: few
D: -
V: TRBV6-5
CDR3: CASRGARDNYGYTF
DNA: TGTGCCAGCAGAGGAGCTCGGGATAACTATGGCTACACCTTC

J: TRBJ2-1
size: -
D: TRBD2
V: TRBV2
CDR3: CASRAGTSYGEQFF
DNA: TGTGCCAGCAGAGCCGGGACTAGCTATGGTGAGCAGTTCTTC

J: TRBJ2-5
size: many
D: TRBD1
V: TRBV19
CDR3: CASSVGQGQETQYF
DNA: TGTGCCAGTAGTGTGGGACAGGGGCAAGAGACCCAGTACTTC

J: TRBJ1-4
size: few
D: -
V: TRBV29-1
CDR3: CSVNLAPNEKLFF
DNA: TGCAGCGTCAACCTAGCCCCGAATGAAAAACTGTTTTTT

J: TRBJ2-3
size: -
D: TRBD1
V: TRBV24-1
CDR3: CATSDLETGGGTDTQYF
DNA: TGTGCCACCAGTGATTTGGAGACAGGGGGGGGCACAGATACGCAGTATTTT

J: TRBJ2-1
size: -
D: TRBD2
V: TRBV27
CDR3: CASSRAGLTYNEQFF
DNA: TGTGCCAGCAGTCGAGCGGGGTTAACCTACAATGAGCAGTTCTTC

J: TRBJ1-2
size: few
D: TRBD1
V: TRBV7-2
CDR3: CASSWTTGELDGYTF
DNA: TGTGCCAGCAGCTGGACGACAGGGGAGCTTGATGGCTACACCTTC

J: TRBJ2-1
size: -
D: TRBD2
V: TRBV24-1
CDR3: CTTSDKWSTSETYNEQFF
DNA: TGTACCACCAGTGATAAGTGGAGTACTAGCGAGACCTACAATGAGCAGTTCTTC

J: TRBJ2-7
size: few
D: -
V: TRBV11-2
CDR3: CASSLDQVGTYEQYF
DNA: TGTGCCAGCAGCTTAGATCAGGTCGGCACCTACGAGCAGTACTTC

J: TRBJ2-3
size: -
D: -
V: TRBV29-1
CDR3: CSADRSPRGDTQYF
DNA: TGCAGCGCCGATCGCAGTCCCCGCGGAGATACGCAGTATTTT

J: TRBJ2-4
size: many
D: TRBD1
V: TRBV29-1
CDR3: CSVGTGTKNIQYF
DNA: TGCAGCGTGGGGACAGGGACCAAAAACATTCAGTACTTC

J: TRBJ2-3
size: few
D: TRBD2
V: TRBV6-4
CDR3: CASSLRGGRTDTQYF
DNA: TGTGCCAGCAGTTTGCGGGGGGGACGCACAGATACGCAGTATTTT

J: TRBJ2-1
size: few
D: TRBD2
V: TRBV4-1
CDR3: CASSQDGGAGLNEQFF
DNA: TGCGCCAGCAGCCAAGATGGGGGAGCGGGGCTCAATGAGCAGTTCTTC

J: TRBJ2-1
size: -
D: TRBD2
V: TRBV20-1
CDR3: CSASSGRDEQFF
DNA: TGCAGTGCGTCTAGCGGTAGGGATGAGCAGTTCTTC

J: TRBJ2-1
size: -
D: -
V: TRBV20-1
CDR3: CSARPLNYNEQFF
DNA: TGCAGTGCTAGGCCCCTCAACTACAATGAGCAGTTCTTC

J: TRBJ2-1
size: -
D: TRBD2
V: TRBV7-9
CDR3: CASSLGREFPFDEQFF
DNA: TGTGCCAGCAGCTTAGGGCGGGAGTTCCCATTTGATGAGCAGTTCTTC

J: TRBJ2-7
size: -
D: TRBD2
V: TRBV6-5
CDR3: CASSLSGIAYNEQYF
DNA: TGTGCCAGCAGTCTAAGCGGGATCGCCTACAATGAGCAGTACTTC

J: TRBJ2-1
size: few
D: -
V: TRBV7-9
CDR3: CASSSDPNNEQFF
DNA: TGTGCCAGCAGCTCCGACCCCAACAATGAGCAGTTCTTC

J: TRBJ1-2
size: few
D: -
V: TRBV6-5
CDR3: CASSYSFGTYGYTF
DNA: TGTGCCAGCAGTTACTCGTTCGGGACCTATGGCTACACCTTC

J: TRBJ1-5
size: few
D: -
V: TRBV4-1
CDR3: CASSPPLAQPQHF
DNA: TGCGCCAGCAGCCCACCACTTGCACAGCCCCAGCATTTT

J: TRBJ2-2
size: -
D: -
V: TRBV11-2
CDR3: CASSVTGYTGELFF
DNA: TGTGCCAGCAGCGTCACAGGTTACACCGGGGAGCTGTTTTTT

J: TRBJ2-7
size: -
D: TRBD2
V: TRBV7-2
CDR3: CASSLDLRGLAHNEQYF
DNA: TGTGCCAGCAGCTTAGATCTTCGGGGACTAGCCCACAATGAGCAGTACTTC

J: TRBJ2-7
size: once
D: -
V: TRBV7-8
CDR3: CASSQRVPYNEQYF
DNA: TGTGCCAGCAGCCAGAGGGTCCCCTACAATGAGCAGTACTTC

J: TRBJ2-1
size: -
D: TRBD2
V: TRBV6-2/TRBV6-3
CDR3: CASSYGGLAGGVSGINEQFF
DNA: TGTGCCAGCAGTTATGGGGGACTAGCGGGAGGAGTATCAGGCATCAATGAGCAGTTCTTC

J: TRBJ1-1
size: few
D: -
V: TRBV2
CDR3: CASSDTGEAFF
DNA: TGTGCCAGCAGTGACACGGGTGAAGCTTTCTTT

J: TRBJ1-5
size: few
D: TRBD1
V: TRBV20-1
CDR3: CSARPGTGAPYSNQPQHF
DNA: TGCAGTGCTAGACCAGGGACAGGTGCACCTTATAGCAATCAGCCCCAGCATTTT

J: TRBJ2-1
size: -
D: TRBD2
V: TRBV7-2
CDR3: CASSYPPSGLAGNEQFF
DNA: TGTGCCAGCAGCTACCCCCCATCGGGACTAGCGGGGAATGAGCAGTTCTTC

J: TRBJ2-1
size: -
D: -
V: TRBV5-8
CDR3: CASSLVAGLWINEQFF
DNA: TGTGCCAGCAGCTTGGTAGCCGGCCTCTGGATCAATGAGCAGTTCTTC

J: TRBJ1-4
size: -
D: TRBD1
V: TRBV20-1
CDR3: CSASPPTGGIGTNEKLFF
DNA: TGCAGTGCTAGTCCCCCCACAGGGGGCATCGGAACTAATGAAAAACTGTTTTTT

J: TRBJ2-7
size: -
D: -
V: TRBV15
CDR3: CATSRVLGALPVYEQYF
DNA: TGTGCCACCAGCAGAGTACTCGGGGCCCTCCCTGTCTACGAGCAGTACTTC

J: TRBJ2-1
size: -
D: -
V: TRBV7-2
CDR3: CASSFRTYSYNEQFF
DNA: TGTGCCAGCAGCTTTCGGACCTACTCCTACAATGAGCAGTTCTTC

J: TRBJ1-5
size: few
D: -
V: TRBV5-1
CDR3: CASSLVLGGAQHF
DNA: TGCGCCAGCAGCTTGGTTTTGGGGGGAGCCCAGCATTTT

J: TRBJ2-5
size: -
D: -
V: TRBV5-1
CDR3: CASSPTGTQRETQYF
DNA: TGCGCCAGCAGCCCAACCGGGACGCAACGAGAGACCCAGTACTTC

J: TRBJ2-1
size: -
D: TRBD2
V: TRBV20-1
CDR3: CSAGLWGGESYNEQFF
DNA: TGCAGTGCAGGGCTCTGGGGGGGAGAGTCCTACAATGAGCAGTTCTTC

J: TRBJ2-5
size: -
D: -
V: TRBV20-1
CDR3: CSARDLTWIQETQYF
DNA: TGCAGTGCTAGAGATCTGACGTGGATCCAAGAGACCCAGTACTTC

J: TRBJ2-3
size: -
D: -
V: TRBV7-9
CDR3: CASSPTSPSDTQYF
DNA: TGTGCCAGCAGCCCGACTTCGCCCAGCGATACGCAGTATTTT

J: TRBJ1-2
size: few
D: -
V: TRBV7-9
CDR3: CASSSTEANYGYTF
DNA: TGTGCCAGCAGCTCCACGGAGGCTAACTATGGCTACACCTTC

J: TRBJ2-5
size: few
D: TRBD1
V: TRBV3-1
CDR3: CASSPVDRDEETQYF
DNA: TGTGCCAGCAGCCCAGTAGACAGGGACGAAGAGACCCAGTACTTC

J: TRBJ2-1
size: -
D: -
V: TRBV4-1
CDR3: CASSPNWVGEQFF
DNA: TGCGCCAGCAGCCCCAACTGGGTGGGCGAGCAGTTCTTC

J: TRBJ1-4
size: -
D: -
V: TRBV18
CDR3: CASSPLHYEKLFF
DNA: TGTGCCAGCTCACCACTACACTATGAAAAACTGTTTTTT

J: TRBJ2-5
size: -
D: TRBD1
V: TRBV5-1
CDR3: CASSLAGQDDETQYF
DNA: TGCGCCAGCAGCTTGGCCGGACAGGACGACGAGACCCAGTACTTC

J: TRBJ2-5
size: many
D: -
V: TRBV29-1
CDR3: CSVISLGETQYF
DNA: TGCAGCGTAATTTCGTTAGGGGAGACCCAGTACTTC

J: TRBJ2-3
size: -
D: -
V: TRBV7-6
CDR3: CASSSGPGDGTDTQYF
DNA: TGTGCCAGCAGCTCCGGGCCCGGGGATGGGACAGATACGCAGTATTTT

J: TRBJ2-1
size: -
D: TRBD1
V: TRBV10-3
CDR3: CAISVSRDRVGGEQFF
DNA: TGTGCCATCAGTGTTAGTCGGGACAGGGTTGGAGGTGAGCAGTTCTTC

J: TRBJ2-5
size: -
D: TRBD2
V: TRBV10-3
CDR3: CAISEQRSGGAKTQYF
DNA: TGTGCCATCAGTGAGCAACGTAGCGGGGGGGCAAAGACCCAGTACTTC

J: TRBJ1-2
size: -
D: TRBD1
V: TRBV27
CDR3: CASSFGVGGGYTF
DNA: TGTGCCAGCAGTTTCGGAGTAGGGGGCGGCTACACCTTC

J: TRBJ2-7
size: -
D: -
V: TRBV28
CDR3: CASTTPGHNEQYF
DNA: TGTGCCAGCACCACCCCCGGGCATAACGAGCAGTACTTC

J: TRBJ2-3
size: many
D: -
V: TRBV29-1
CDR3: CSVLESGPDTQYF
DNA: TGCAGCGTTCTGGAAAGCGGCCCAGATACGCAGTATTTT

J: TRBJ1-2
size: few
D: TRBD1
V: TRBV29-1
CDR3: CSAVLGTGQLYGYTF
DNA: TGCAGCGCAGTTCTCGGGACAGGCCAGCTCTATGGCTACACCTTC